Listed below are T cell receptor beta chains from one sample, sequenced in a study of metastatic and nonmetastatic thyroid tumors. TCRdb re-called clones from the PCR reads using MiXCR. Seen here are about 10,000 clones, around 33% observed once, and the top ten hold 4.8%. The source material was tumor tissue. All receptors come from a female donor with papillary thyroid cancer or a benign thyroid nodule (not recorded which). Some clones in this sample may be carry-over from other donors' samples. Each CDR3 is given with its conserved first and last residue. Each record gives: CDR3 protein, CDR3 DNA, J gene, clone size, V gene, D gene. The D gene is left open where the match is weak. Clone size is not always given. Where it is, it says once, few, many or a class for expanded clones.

cdr3_aa: CASSINSPLHF
cdr3_nt: TGTGCCAGCAGCATCAATTCACCCCTCCACTTT
j_call: TRBJ1-6
clone_size: -
v_call: TRBV7-2
d_call: -

cdr3_aa: CASSEAETGGYGYTF
cdr3_nt: TGTGCCAGCAGTGAAGCGGAGACAGGGGGCTATGGCTACACCTTC
j_call: TRBJ1-2
clone_size: -
v_call: TRBV6-1
d_call: TRBD1

cdr3_aa: CASRQDGPMRTGGYTF
cdr3_nt: TGTGCCAGCAGGCAAGATGGGCCTATGAGAACGGGCGGCTACACCTTC
j_call: TRBJ1-2
clone_size: -
v_call: TRBV11-2
d_call: -

cdr3_aa: CALRQGNYGYTF
cdr3_nt: TGTGCCCTACGACAGGGGAACTATGGCTACACCTTC
j_call: TRBJ1-2
clone_size: -
v_call: TRBV30
d_call: TRBD1

cdr3_aa: CASSYVGSGSYEQFF
cdr3_nt: TGTGCCAGCAGTTATGTGGGTAGCGGGAGCTATGAGCAGTTCTTC
j_call: TRBJ2-1
clone_size: few
v_call: TRBV6-2/TRBV6-3
d_call: TRBD2

cdr3_aa: CSADGRSSGRWGSYNEQFF
cdr3_nt: TGCAGTGCTGACGGAAGGTCTAGCGGGCGGTGGGGGTCCTACAATGAGCAGTTCTTC
j_call: TRBJ2-1
clone_size: -
v_call: TRBV20-1
d_call: TRBD2

cdr3_aa: CASSYVLGGPGEQYF
cdr3_nt: TGTGCCAGCAGTTACGTTCTAGGGGGCCCCGGCGAGCAGTACTTC
j_call: TRBJ2-7
clone_size: few
v_call: TRBV6-2/TRBV6-3
d_call: TRBD1

cdr3_aa: CASSLAGGEKLFF
cdr3_nt: TGTGCCAGCAGCTTAGCTGGGGGCGAAAAACTGTTTTTT
j_call: TRBJ1-4
clone_size: medium-sized
v_call: TRBV11-2
d_call: -

cdr3_aa: CASSFSGSWYEQYF
cdr3_nt: TGTGCCAGCAGCTTTAGCGGGAGTTGGTACGAGCAGTACTTC
j_call: TRBJ2-7
clone_size: large
v_call: TRBV11-2
d_call: TRBD2

cdr3_aa: CASSLAWVDERFF
cdr3_nt: TGTGCCAGCAGTCTCGCTTGGGTGGATGAGCGGTTCTTC
j_call: TRBJ2-1
clone_size: few
v_call: TRBV28
d_call: -

cdr3_aa: CASRSWSPQDTQYF
cdr3_nt: TGTGCCAGCAGGAGCTGGTCCCCACAAGATACGCAGTATTTT
j_call: TRBJ2-3
clone_size: -
v_call: TRBV12-3/TRBV12-4
d_call: -

cdr3_aa: CASSLYSYEQYF
cdr3_nt: TGTGCCAGCAGTTTATACTCCTACGAGCAGTACTTC
j_call: TRBJ2-7
clone_size: few
v_call: TRBV28
d_call: -

cdr3_aa: CASSEGGRDQETQYF
cdr3_nt: TGTGCCAGCAGTGAAGGGGGACGGGACCAAGAGACCCAGTACTTC
j_call: TRBJ2-5
clone_size: medium-sized
v_call: TRBV2
d_call: -

cdr3_aa: CASGPGQGNGELFF
cdr3_nt: TGTGCTAGTGGTCCCGGACAGGGCAACGGGGAGCTGTTTTTT
j_call: TRBJ2-2
clone_size: few
v_call: TRBV12-5
d_call: TRBD1

cdr3_aa: CSAPRQVVGGYTF
cdr3_nt: TGCAGTGCTCCGCGGCAGGTGGTAGGGGGCTACACCTTC
j_call: TRBJ1-2
clone_size: -
v_call: TRBV20-1
d_call: -

cdr3_aa: CASSRNTLGGNYGYTF
cdr3_nt: TGCGCCAGCAGCCGAAATACCCTGGGCGGAAACTATGGCTACACCTTC
j_call: TRBJ1-2
clone_size: few
v_call: TRBV4-1
d_call: -

cdr3_aa: CSAREGTPHSGVAIYEQYF
cdr3_nt: TGCAGTGCTAGAGAAGGGACACCACACAGCGGGGTAGCTATCTACGAGCAGTACTTC
j_call: TRBJ2-7
clone_size: -
v_call: TRBV20-1
d_call: -

cdr3_aa: CASSLRDTGYEQYF
cdr3_nt: TGTGCCAGCAGTCTCCGGGACACAGGCTACGAGCAGTACTTC
j_call: TRBJ2-7
clone_size: few
v_call: TRBV12-3/TRBV12-4
d_call: -

cdr3_aa: CVSSIGSPSNQPQHF
cdr3_nt: TGTGTCAGTAGTATAGGGAGTCCTAGCAATCAGCCCCAGCATTTT
j_call: TRBJ1-5
clone_size: -
v_call: TRBV19
d_call: -

cdr3_aa: CASSEDGRGTEAFF
cdr3_nt: TGTGCCAGCAGTGAAGACGGACGGGGCACTGAAGCTTTCTTT
j_call: TRBJ1-1
clone_size: medium-sized
v_call: TRBV2
d_call: -

cdr3_aa: CATSDPQGFQETQYF
cdr3_nt: TGTGCCACCAGTGATCCGCAGGGGTTCCAAGAGACCCAGTACTTC
j_call: TRBJ2-5
clone_size: medium-sized
v_call: TRBV24-1
d_call: -

cdr3_aa: CHQGFPGQGPKTGNTIYF
cdr3_nt: TGCCATCAAGGATTCCCCGGACAGGGACCCAAGACTGGAAACACCATATATTTT
j_call: TRBJ1-3
clone_size: medium-sized
v_call: TRBV10-3
d_call: TRBD1

cdr3_aa: CASSYSTSYEQYF
cdr3_nt: TGTGCCAGCAGTTACTCGACTAGCTACGAGCAGTACTTC
j_call: TRBJ2-7
clone_size: few
v_call: TRBV6-6
d_call: -

cdr3_aa: CASSLDSKWTEAFF
cdr3_nt: TGCGCCAGCAGCCTGGATTCAAAATGGACTGAAGCTTTCTTT
j_call: TRBJ1-1
clone_size: medium-sized
v_call: TRBV5-1
d_call: -

cdr3_aa: CATSIDRDGTGELFF
cdr3_nt: TGTGCCACCAGCATTGACAGGGACGGCACCGGGGAGCTGTTTTTT
j_call: TRBJ2-2
clone_size: few
v_call: TRBV15
d_call: TRBD1

cdr3_aa: CASSHSSYEQYF
cdr3_nt: TGTGCCAGCAGCCATAGCTCCTACGAGCAGTACTTC
j_call: TRBJ2-7
clone_size: -
v_call: TRBV6-1
d_call: -

cdr3_aa: CASSLAGTSGRAVWRSYEQYF
cdr3_nt: TGTGCCAGCAGCTTAGCTGGGACTAGCGGGAGGGCCGTTTGGCGGTCCTACGAGCAGTACTTC
j_call: TRBJ2-7
clone_size: medium-sized
v_call: TRBV13
d_call: TRBD2

cdr3_aa: CASSYGGGNTEAFF
cdr3_nt: TGTGCCAGCAGTTACGGCGGGGGGAACACTGAAGCTTTCTTT
j_call: TRBJ1-1
clone_size: medium-sized
v_call: TRBV6-6
d_call: -

cdr3_aa: CASSRDRGVGNTIYF
cdr3_nt: TGCGCCAGCAGCCGGGACAGGGGCGTTGGAAACACCATATATTTT
j_call: TRBJ1-3
clone_size: -
v_call: TRBV5-1
d_call: TRBD1

cdr3_aa: CASSSTLAASTDTQYF
cdr3_nt: TGTGCCAGCTCCTCCACCCTAGCGGCTAGCACAGATACGCAGTATTTT
j_call: TRBJ2-3
clone_size: -
v_call: TRBV6-1
d_call: TRBD2

cdr3_aa: CASSQEVGGGETQYF
cdr3_nt: TGCGCCAGCAGCCAAGAGGTGGGGGGAGGAGAGACCCAGTACTTC
j_call: TRBJ2-5
clone_size: medium-sized
v_call: TRBV4-1
d_call: -

cdr3_aa: CASSWDSLNTEAFF
cdr3_nt: TGCGCCAGCAGTTGGGACAGCCTGAACACTGAAGCTTTCTTT
j_call: TRBJ1-1
clone_size: few
v_call: TRBV5-1
d_call: TRBD1

cdr3_aa: CAISTPTVANTWELFF
cdr3_nt: TGTGCCATCAGTACCCCGACAGTCGCGAACACCTGGGAGCTGTTTTTT
j_call: TRBJ2-2
clone_size: few
v_call: TRBV6-1
d_call: -

cdr3_aa: CASSVSPSLTSGNTQYF
cdr3_nt: TGTGCCAGCAGCGTAAGTCCATCTCTGACTAGCGGCAATACGCAGTATTTT
j_call: TRBJ2-3
clone_size: -
v_call: TRBV9
d_call: TRBD2

cdr3_aa: CASSSTRRVYGYTF
cdr3_nt: TGTGCCAGCAGTTCTACACGGAGGGTCTATGGCTACACCTTC
j_call: TRBJ1-2
clone_size: -
v_call: TRBV27
d_call: -

cdr3_aa: CASRGQGNHPQHF
cdr3_nt: TGTGCCAGCAGGGGACAGGGCAATCATCCCCAGCATTTT
j_call: TRBJ1-5
clone_size: -
v_call: TRBV2
d_call: TRBD1

cdr3_aa: CASSLAGGPDTQYF
cdr3_nt: TGTGCCAGCAGCTTAGCGGGAGGGCCGGATACGCAGTATTTT
j_call: TRBJ2-3
clone_size: many
v_call: TRBV5-6
d_call: TRBD2

cdr3_aa: CASAPGGSGNTIYF
cdr3_nt: TGCGCCAGCGCCCCGGGGGGTTCAGGAAACACCATATATTTT
j_call: TRBJ1-3
clone_size: few
v_call: TRBV5-1
d_call: -

cdr3_aa: CAWSVGLAAGVETQYF
cdr3_nt: TGTGCCTGGAGTGTGGGGCTAGCGGCTGGGGTGGAGACCCAGTACTTC
j_call: TRBJ2-5
clone_size: medium-sized
v_call: TRBV30
d_call: TRBD2

cdr3_aa: CASSPGNTEAFF
cdr3_nt: TGTGCCAGCAGCCCCGGGAACACTGAAGCTTTCTTT
j_call: TRBJ1-1
clone_size: medium-sized
v_call: TRBV13
d_call: -

cdr3_aa: CASCAERYGTEAFF
cdr3_nt: TGCGCCAGCTGCGCCGAGAGATATGGTACTGAAGCTTTCTTT
j_call: TRBJ1-1
clone_size: -
v_call: TRBV4-1
d_call: -

cdr3_aa: CASSEAQEGANVLTF
cdr3_nt: TGTGCCAGCAGTGAAGCGCAAGAAGGGGCCAACGTCCTGACTTTC
j_call: TRBJ2-6
clone_size: few
v_call: TRBV6-1
d_call: -

cdr3_aa: CASWGGSGYTF
cdr3_nt: TGTGCCAGCTGGGGGGGTTCTGGCTACACCTTC
j_call: TRBJ1-2
clone_size: medium-sized
v_call: TRBV6-1
d_call: -